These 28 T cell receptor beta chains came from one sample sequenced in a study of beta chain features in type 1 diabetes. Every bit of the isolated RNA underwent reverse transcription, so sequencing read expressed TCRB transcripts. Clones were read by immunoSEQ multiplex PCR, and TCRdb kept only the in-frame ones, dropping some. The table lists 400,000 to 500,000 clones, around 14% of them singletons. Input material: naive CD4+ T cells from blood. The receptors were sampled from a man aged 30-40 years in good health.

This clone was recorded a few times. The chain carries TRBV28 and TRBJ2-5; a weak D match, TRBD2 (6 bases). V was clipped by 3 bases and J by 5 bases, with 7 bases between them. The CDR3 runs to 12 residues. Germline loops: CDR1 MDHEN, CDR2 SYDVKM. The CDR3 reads CASSFGGETQYF. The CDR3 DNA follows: TGTGCCAGCAGTTTTGGGGGGGAGACCCAGTACTTC.

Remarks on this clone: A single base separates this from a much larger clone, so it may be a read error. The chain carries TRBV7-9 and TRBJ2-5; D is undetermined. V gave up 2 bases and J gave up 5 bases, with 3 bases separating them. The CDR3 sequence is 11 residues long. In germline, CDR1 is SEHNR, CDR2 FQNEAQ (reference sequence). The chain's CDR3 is CASSLFETQYF. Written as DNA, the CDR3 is TGTGCCAGCAGCTTATTTGAGACCCAGTACTTC.

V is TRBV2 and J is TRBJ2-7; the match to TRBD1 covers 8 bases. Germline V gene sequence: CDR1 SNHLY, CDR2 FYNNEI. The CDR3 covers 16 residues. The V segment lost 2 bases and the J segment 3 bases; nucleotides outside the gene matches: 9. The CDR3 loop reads CASSERRTGRDYEQYV. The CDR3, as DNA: TGTGCCAGCAGTGAACGGCGGACAGGGAGAGACTACGAGCAGTACGTC.

The CDR3 DNA reads TGTGCCAGCAGCTTGGGGAGTTCGATTCACAATGAGCAGTTCTTC. Encoded protein: CASSLGSSIHNEQFF. V is TRBV5-4 and J is TRBJ2-1; D is unclear. V was pared by 0 bases and J by 5 bases, with 12 bases between. Germline CDR1 is SGHNT and CDR2 is YYREEE (reference sequence). The CDR3 length is 15 residues.

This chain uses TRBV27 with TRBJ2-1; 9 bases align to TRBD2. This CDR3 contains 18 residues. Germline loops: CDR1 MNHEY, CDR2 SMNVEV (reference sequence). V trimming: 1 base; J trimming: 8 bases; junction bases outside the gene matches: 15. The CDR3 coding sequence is TGTGCCAGCAGTTTATTTGTAGGCGGGAGGGCCAATAAGCATGAGCAGTTCTTC. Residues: CASSLFVGGRANKHEQFF.

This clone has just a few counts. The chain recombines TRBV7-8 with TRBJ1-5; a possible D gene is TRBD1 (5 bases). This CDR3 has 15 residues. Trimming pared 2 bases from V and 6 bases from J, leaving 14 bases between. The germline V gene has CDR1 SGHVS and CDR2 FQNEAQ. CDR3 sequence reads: CASSLPGSLVQPQHF. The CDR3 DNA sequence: TGTGCCAGCAGCTTACCAGGGTCTTTGGTTCAGCCCCAGCATTTT.

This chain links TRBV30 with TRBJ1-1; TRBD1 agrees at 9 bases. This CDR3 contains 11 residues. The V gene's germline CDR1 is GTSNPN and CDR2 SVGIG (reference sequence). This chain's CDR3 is CSQGQGTEAFF. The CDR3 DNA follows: TGTTCTCAGGGACAGGGCACTGAAGCTTTCTTT.

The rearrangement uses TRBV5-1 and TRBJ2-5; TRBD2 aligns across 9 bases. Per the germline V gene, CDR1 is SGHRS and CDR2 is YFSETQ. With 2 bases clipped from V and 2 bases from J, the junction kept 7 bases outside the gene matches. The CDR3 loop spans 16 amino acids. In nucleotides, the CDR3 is TGCGCCAGCAGCTTCCCGAGCGGGGGGACACAAGAGACCCAGTACTTC. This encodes CASSFPSGGTQETQYF.

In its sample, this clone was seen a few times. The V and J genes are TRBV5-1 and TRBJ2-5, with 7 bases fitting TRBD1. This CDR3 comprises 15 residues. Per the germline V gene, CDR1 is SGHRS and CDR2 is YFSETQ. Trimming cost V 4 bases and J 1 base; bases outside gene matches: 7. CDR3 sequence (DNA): TGCGCCAGCAGCGTGGCCGGGACAGCCCAAGAGACCCAGTACTTC. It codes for CASSVAGTAQETQYF.

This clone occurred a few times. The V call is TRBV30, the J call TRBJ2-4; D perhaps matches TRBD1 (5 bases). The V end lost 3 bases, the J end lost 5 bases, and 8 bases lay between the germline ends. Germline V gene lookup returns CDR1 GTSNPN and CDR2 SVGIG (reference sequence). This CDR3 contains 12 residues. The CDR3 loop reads CAWSATENIQYF. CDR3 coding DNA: TGTGCCTGGAGCGCGACAGAAAACATTCAGTACTTC.

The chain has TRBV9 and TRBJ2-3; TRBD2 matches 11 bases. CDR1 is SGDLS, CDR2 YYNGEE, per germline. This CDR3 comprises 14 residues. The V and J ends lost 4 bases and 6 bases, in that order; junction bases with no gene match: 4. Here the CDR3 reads CASSPGTSGDTQYF. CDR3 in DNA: TGTGCCAGCAGCCCCGGGACTAGCGGTGATACGCAGTATTTT. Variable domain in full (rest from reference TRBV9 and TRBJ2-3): DSGVTQTPKHLITATGQRVTLRCSPRSGDLSVYWYQQSLDQGLQFLIQYYNGEERAKGNILERFSAQQFPDLHSELNLSSLELGDSALYFCASSPGTSGDTQYFGPGTRLTVL.

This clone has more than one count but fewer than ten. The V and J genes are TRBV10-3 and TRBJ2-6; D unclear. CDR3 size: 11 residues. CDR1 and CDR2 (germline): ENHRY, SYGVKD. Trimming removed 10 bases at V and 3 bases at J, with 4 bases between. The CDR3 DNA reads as TGTGCCACTAATGGGGCCAACGTCCTGACTTTC. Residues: CATNGANVLTF.

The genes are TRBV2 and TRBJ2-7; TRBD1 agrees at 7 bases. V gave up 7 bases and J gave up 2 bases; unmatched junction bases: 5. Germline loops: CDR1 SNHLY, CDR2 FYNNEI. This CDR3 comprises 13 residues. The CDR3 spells CASMVQGPYEQYF. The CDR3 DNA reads TGTGCCAGCATGGTACAGGGGCCCTACGAGCAGTACTTC.

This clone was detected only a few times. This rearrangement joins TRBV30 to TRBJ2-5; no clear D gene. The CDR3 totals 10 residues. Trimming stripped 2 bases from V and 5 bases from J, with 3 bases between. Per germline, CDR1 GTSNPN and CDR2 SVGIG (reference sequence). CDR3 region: CAWSSETQYF. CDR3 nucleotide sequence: TGTGCCTGGAGTAGCGAGACCCAGTACTTC.

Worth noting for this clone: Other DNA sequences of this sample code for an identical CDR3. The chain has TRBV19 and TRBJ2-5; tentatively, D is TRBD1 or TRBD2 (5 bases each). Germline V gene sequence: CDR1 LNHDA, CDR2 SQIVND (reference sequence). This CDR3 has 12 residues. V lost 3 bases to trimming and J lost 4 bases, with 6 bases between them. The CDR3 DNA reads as TGTGCCAGTAGTATTGGGGGAGAGACCCAGTACTTC. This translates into CASSIGGETQYF. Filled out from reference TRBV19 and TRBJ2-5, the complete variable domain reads DGGITQSPKYLFRKEGQNVTLSCEQNLNHDAMYWYRQDPGQGLRLIYYSQIVNDFQKGDIAEGYSVSREKKESFPLTVTSAQKNPTAFYLCASSIGGETQYFGPGTRLLVL.

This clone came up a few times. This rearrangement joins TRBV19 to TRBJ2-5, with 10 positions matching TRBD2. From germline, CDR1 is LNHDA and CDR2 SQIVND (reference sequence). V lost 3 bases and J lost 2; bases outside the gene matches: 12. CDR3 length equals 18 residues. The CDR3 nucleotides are TGTGCCAGTAGTATGGAAGGCAGGCTAGCGGGAGTGCAAGAGACCCAGTACTTC. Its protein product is CASSMEGRLAGVQETQYF.

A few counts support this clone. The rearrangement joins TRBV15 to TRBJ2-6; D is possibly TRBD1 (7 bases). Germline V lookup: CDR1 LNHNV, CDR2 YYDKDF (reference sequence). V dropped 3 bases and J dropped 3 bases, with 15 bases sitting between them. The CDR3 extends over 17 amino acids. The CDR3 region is CATSSPSRGVGANVLTF. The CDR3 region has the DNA TGTGCCACCAGCAGCCCTTCCAGGGGGGTTGGGGCCAACGTCCTGACTTTC.

The CDR3 bases are TGCAGCGTTGATCGGACCCAAAGCACAGATACGCAGTATTTT. This gives the protein CSVDRTQSTDTQYF. The V gene is TRBV29-1, the J gene TRBJ2-3; no clear D gene. The CDR3 length is 14 residues. CDR1 is SQVTM and CDR2 is ANQGSEA in the germline V gene. V lost 3 bases and J 0 bases, leaving 10 bases between the germline ends.

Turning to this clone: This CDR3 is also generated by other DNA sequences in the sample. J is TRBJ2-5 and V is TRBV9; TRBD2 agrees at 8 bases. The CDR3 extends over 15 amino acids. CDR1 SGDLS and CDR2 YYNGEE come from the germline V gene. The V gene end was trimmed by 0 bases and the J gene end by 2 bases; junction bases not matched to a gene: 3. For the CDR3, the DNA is TGTGCCAGCAGCGTAGACGCGGGGGGTCAAGAGACCCAGTACTTC. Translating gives CASSVDAGGQETQYF.

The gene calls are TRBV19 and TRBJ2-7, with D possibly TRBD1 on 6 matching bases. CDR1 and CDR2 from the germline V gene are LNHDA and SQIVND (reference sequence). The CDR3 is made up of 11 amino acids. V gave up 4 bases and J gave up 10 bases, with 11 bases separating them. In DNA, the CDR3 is TGTGCCAGTAGTACCCGGACAGTCCAGTACGTC. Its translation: CASSTRTVQYV.

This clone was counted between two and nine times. CDR3 DNA sequence: TGTGCCATCAGCCCGGGACAGGGGACCTATGGCTACACCTTC. It is translated as CAISPGQGTYGYTF. The rearrangement links TRBV10-3 to TRBJ1-2; 10 bases agree with TRBD1. V was clipped by 6 bases and J by 4 bases; unmatched bases: 5. Germline loops: CDR1 ENHRY, CDR2 SYGVKD. The CDR3 runs to 14 residues.

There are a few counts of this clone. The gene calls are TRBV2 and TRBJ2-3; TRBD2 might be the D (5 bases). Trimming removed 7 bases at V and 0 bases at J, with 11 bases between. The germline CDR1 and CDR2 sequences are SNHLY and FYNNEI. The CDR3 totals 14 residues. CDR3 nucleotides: TGTGCCAGCAAATCGACTACTAGCACAGATACGCAGTATTTT. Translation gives CASKSTTSTDTQYF.

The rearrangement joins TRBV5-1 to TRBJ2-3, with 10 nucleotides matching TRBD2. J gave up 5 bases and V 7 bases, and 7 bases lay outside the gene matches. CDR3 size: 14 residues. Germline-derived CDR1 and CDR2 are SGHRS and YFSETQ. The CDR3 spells CASRPGTSEDTQYF. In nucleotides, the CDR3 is TGCGCCAGCCGCCCCGGGACTAGCGAAGATACGCAGTATTTT.

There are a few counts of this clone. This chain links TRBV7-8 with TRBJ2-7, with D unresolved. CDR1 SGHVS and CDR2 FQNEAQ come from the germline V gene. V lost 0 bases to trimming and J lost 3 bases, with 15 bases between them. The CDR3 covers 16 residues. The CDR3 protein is CASSLARQVSLYEQYF. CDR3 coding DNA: TGTGCCAGCAGCTTAGCTCGGCAGGTCAGTCTCTACGAGCAGTACTTC.

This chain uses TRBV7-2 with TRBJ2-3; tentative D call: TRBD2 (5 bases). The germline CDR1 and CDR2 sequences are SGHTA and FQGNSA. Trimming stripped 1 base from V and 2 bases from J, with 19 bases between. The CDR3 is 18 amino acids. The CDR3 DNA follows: TGTGCCAGCAGCTTAGGTGTTGGGTCGAGGGCACACACAGATACGCAGTATTTT. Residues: CASSLGVGSRAHTDTQYF.

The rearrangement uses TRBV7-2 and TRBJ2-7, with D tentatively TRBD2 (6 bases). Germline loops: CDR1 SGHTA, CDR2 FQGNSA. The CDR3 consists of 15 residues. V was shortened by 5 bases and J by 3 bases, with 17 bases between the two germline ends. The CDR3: CASSPRLDRGYEQYF. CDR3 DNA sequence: TGTGCCAGCAGCCCCCGACTAGATAGGGGCTACGAGCAGTACTTC.

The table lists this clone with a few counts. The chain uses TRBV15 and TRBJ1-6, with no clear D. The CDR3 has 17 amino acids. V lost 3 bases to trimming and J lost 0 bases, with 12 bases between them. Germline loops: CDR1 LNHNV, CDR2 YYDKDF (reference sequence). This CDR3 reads CATSRDRVSSYNSPLHF. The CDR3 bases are TGTGCCACCAGCAGGGACCGCGTTAGCTCCTATAATTCACCCCTCCACTTT.

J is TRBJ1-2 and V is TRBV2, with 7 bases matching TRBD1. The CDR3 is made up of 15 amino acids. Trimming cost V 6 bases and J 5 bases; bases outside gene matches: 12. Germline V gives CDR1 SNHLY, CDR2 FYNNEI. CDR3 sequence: CASRPRQGIGYGYTF. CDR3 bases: TGTGCCAGCAGACCCCGACAGGGCATCGGGTATGGCTACACCTTC.